Below, 11 T cell receptor beta chains from the same sample are listed, as sequenced in a study of blood T cell repertoires in COVID-19. Assay: immunoSEQ multiplex PCR; the TCRdb copy retains only in-frame clones and omits some. The sample carries 140,000 to 150,000 clones, about 80% recorded once. The specimen was PBMCs or T cells enriched from blood (not recorded which). All receptors come from a woman aged 45-65 years who had recovered from COVID-19.

The chain combines TRBV7-7 with TRBJ2-2; D is uncertain. The V end was cut by 4 bases, the J end by 5 bases, with 8 bases between. The CDR3 extends over 13 amino acids. Germline V gene lookup returns CDR1 SSHAT and CDR2 FNYEAQ (reference sequence). CDR3 DNA sequence: TGTGCCAGCAGCTCACAGTTAACCGGGGAGCTGTTTTTT. The encoded protein is CASSSQLTGELFF.

The chain links TRBV4-1 to TRBJ1-2; 10 bases are shared with TRBD1. This CDR3 has 17 amino acids. The ends lost 0 bases at V and 7 bases at J; junction bases unmatched: 11. Germline V gene sequence: CDR1 MGHRA, CDR2 YSYEKL. The CDR3 loop reads CASSQDGQGVHWSGYTF. The CDR3 DNA sequence: TGCGCCAGCAGCCAAGATGGACAGGGGGTCCACTGGAGTGGCTACACCTTC.

The rearrangement uses TRBV18 and TRBJ2-7, with D hard to call. Germline CDR1 reads KGHSH; CDR2 reads LQKENI. This CDR3 region has 12 residues. V shed 6 bases and J shed 5 bases, with 11 bases lying between them. This CDR3 is CASSPLGDEQYF. In DNA, the CDR3 is TGTGCCAGCTCCCCCCTTGGAGACGAGCAGTACTTC.

The chain is built from TRBV3-1 (or the pseudogene TRBV3-2) and TRBJ2-7, with 9 bases fitting TRBD1. Germline values: CDR1 LGHDT, CDR2 YNNKEL (reference sequence). The J segment lost 5 bases and the V segment lost 7 bases, leaving 6 bases of the junction unmatched. The CDR3 covers 13 residues. The CDR3 reads CASKGQGTHEQYF. As DNA, the CDR3 is TGTGCCAGCAAGGGACAGGGAACCCACGAGCAGTACTTC.

V and J are TRBV5-5 and TRBJ1-5; D uncertain. CDR1 SGHKS and CDR2 YYEKEE come from the germline V gene (reference sequence). V was trimmed by 7 bases and J by 7 bases, leaving 12 bases between them. This CDR3 has 12 residues. The CDR3 region is CASGLLPQPQHF. CDR3 bases: TGTGCCAGCGGACTCCTGCCCCAGCCCCAGCATTTT.

J is TRBJ1-6 and V is TRBV6-5; D might be TRBD1 (6 bases). The length of the CDR3 is 15 residues. Germline loops: CDR1 MNHEY, CDR2 SVGAGI. The V end was cut by 5 bases, the J end by 10 bases, with 18 bases between. The CDR3 loop reads CASSQGGGSDSPLHF. CDR3 in DNA: TGTGCCAGCAGTCAGGGAGGGGGTTCGGACTCACCCCTCCACTTT.

CDR3 sequence reads: CSVDGQTTDTQYF. The CDR3 DNA reads as TGCAGCGTTGATGGGCAGACCACAGATACGCAGTATTTT. The rearrangement joins TRBV29-1 to TRBJ2-3; D remains ambiguous. The CDR3 contains 13 residues. CDR1 is SQVTM, CDR2 ANQGSEA, per germline. The V and J ends lost 3 bases and 2 bases respectively, with 9 bases between them.

This rearrangement joins TRBV7-9 to TRBJ1-5; D gene ambiguous. Germline V gene data show CDR1 as SEHNR and CDR2 as FQNEAQ (reference sequence). Trimming cost V 1 base and J 0 bases, with 4 bases left between them. The CDR3 consists of 14 residues. This chain's CDR3 is CASSLGDSNQPQHF. CDR3 DNA sequence: TGTGCCAGCAGCTTAGGAGATAGCAATCAGCCCCAGCATTTT.

This clone was found a few times. The rearrangement links TRBV5-4 to TRBJ1-5; 7 bases line up with TRBD1. Unmatched junction bases numbered 4, after V lost 3 bases and J lost 1 base. Germline V gene sequence: CDR1 SGHNT, CDR2 YYREEE (reference sequence). The CDR3 is made up of 15 amino acids. CDR3 region: CASSSGTESNQPQHF. The DNA of the CDR3 is TGTGCCAGCAGCTCTGGGACAGAGAGCAATCAGCCCCAGCATTTT.

The V gene is TRBV3-1 (or the pseudogene TRBV3-2), the J gene TRBJ1-5; no definite D call. The CDR3 length is 14 residues. Germline CDR1 reads LGHDT; CDR2 reads YNNKEL (reference sequence). The V gene lost 1 base and the J gene lost 7 bases, with 11 bases spanning the gap. CDR3 protein: CASSQALGGQPQHF. The CDR3 DNA reads as TGTGCCAGCAGCCAAGCTTTAGGAGGGCAGCCCCAGCATTTT.

V usage is TRBV7-9 and J usage is TRBJ1-5, with TRBD1 identical over 8 bases. This CDR3 spans 16 amino acids. J lost 7 bases, V lost 2 bases, and 10 bases had no gene match. Germline lookup yields CDR1 SEHNR and CDR2 FQNEAQ (reference sequence). The CDR3 loop is CASSLSRTGIGQPQHF. The CDR3 coding sequence is TGTGCCAGCAGCTTAAGTCGGACAGGGATAGGACAGCCCCAGCATTTT.